What follows are 14 T cell receptor beta chains derived from one specimen sequenced in a study of blood T cell repertoires in COVID-19. Profiled with immunoSEQ multiplex PCR; TCRdb holds only in-frame clones, not every one. In the table there are approximately 260,000 clones, 84% of which are singletons. The sample consisted of peripheral blood. The receptors were gathered from a human donor in a cohort sampled during active COVID-19.

This chain uses TRBV27 with TRBJ1-6; TRBD1 might be the D (5 bases). In germline, CDR1 is MNHEY, CDR2 SMNVEV (reference sequence). The length of the CDR3 is 15 residues. Trimming removed 2 bases at V and 9 bases at J, with 14 bases between. The CDR3 nucleotides read TGTGCCAGCAGTTTAATGCAGGGTGGTAGTTCACCCCTCCACTTT. Translation gives CASSLMQGGSSPLHF.

J is TRBJ2-3 and V is TRBV7-9, with TRBD2 as a possible D gene (6 bases). Germline V gives CDR1 SEHNR, CDR2 FQNEAQ (reference sequence). The ends were cut back, 8 bases at V and 0 bases at J, with 15 bases in the middle. The CDR3 contains 15 residues. CDR3 amino acids: CASPLGDSSTDTQYF. DNA of the CDR3: TGTGCCAGCCCTTTAGGGGACTCCAGCACAGATACGCAGTATTTT.

The chain links TRBV7-2 to TRBJ2-7, with 7 bases fitting TRBD1. Trimming took 4 bases from V and 4 from J; bases not matched to a gene: 7. CDR3 length: 14 amino acids. Germline values: CDR1 SGHTA, CDR2 FQGNSA. This CDR3 reads CASSYHPTGYEQYF. The CDR3 coding sequence is TGTGCCAGCAGCTACCACCCGACAGGGTACGAGCAGTACTTC.

A few counts support this clone. V usage is TRBV3-1 (or the pseudogene TRBV3-2) and J usage is TRBJ2-7, with no clear D. The V end lost 4 bases, the J end lost 1 base, and 8 bases lay between the germline ends. CDR3 length: 13 amino acids. CDR1 is LGHDT, CDR2 YNNKEL, per germline (reference sequence). CDR3 residues: CASSPTESYEQYF. DNA of the CDR3: TGTGCCAGCAGCCCTACAGAGTCCTACGAGCAGTACTTC.

This chain links TRBV19 with TRBJ2-2, with a possible D match to TRBD1 (5 bases). V dropped 9 bases and J dropped 15 bases, with 17 bases sitting between them. The CDR3 sequence is 11 residues long. In germline, CDR1 is LNHDA, CDR2 SQIVND (reference sequence). CDR3 in DNA: TGTGCCAGCAAGGGGTCCCCGAGGATGTTTTTT. As protein: CASKGSPRMFF.

The chain is built from TRBV28 and TRBJ2-7; TRBD1 matches 7 bases. The CDR3 covers 15 residues. Germline V CDR1 and CDR2: MDHEN, SYDVKM. V shed 5 bases and J 9 bases; nucleotides not matched to a gene: 16. This CDR3 is CASSPRGRSNRWQYF. As DNA, the CDR3 is TGTGCCAGCAGTCCAAGGGGGCGGTCAAACCGGTGGCAGTACTTC. Full variable domain (rest looked up from reference TRBV28 and TRBJ2-7): DVKVTQSSRYLVKRTGEKVFLECVQDMDHENMFWYRQDPGLGLRLIYFSYDVKMKEKGDIPEGYSVSREKKERFSLILESASTNQTSMYLCASSPRGRSNRWQYFGPGTRLTVT.

The chain is built from TRBV28 and TRBJ2-7; 7 bases map to TRBD1. The CDR3 has 14 amino acids. Trimming removed 5 bases from V and 2 bases from J; junction bases left unmatched: 6. Germline assignment: CDR1 MDHEN and CDR2 SYDVKM. The CDR3 protein is CASSRGGTAYEQYF. CDR3 DNA sequence: TGTGCCAGCAGTCGGGGTGGGACAGCCTACGAGCAGTACTTC.

This chain connects TRBV25-1 to TRBJ2-7, with 13 bases lining up with TRBD2. Trimming at V came to 5 bases and at J to 7 bases, leaving 5 bases not matched to a gene. The CDR3 sequence is 14 residues long. The germline gives CDR1 MGHDK, CDR2 SYGVNS. CDR3 sequence (DNA): TGTGCCAGCAGTATACTAGCGGGGGGGGAAGAGCAGTACTTC. Translation gives CASSILAGGEEQYF.

The J gene is TRBJ2-3, the V gene TRBV29-1; 14 nucleotides agree with TRBD2. Germline CDR1 and CDR2: SQVTM and ANQGSEA. The trim removed 6 bases at V and 7 bases at J, leaving 6 bases unmatched. CDR3 length: 14 amino acids. The DNA of the CDR3 is TGCAGCGTCGGGACTAGCGGGAGCTGGAATACGCAGTATTTT. As protein: CSVGTSGSWNTQYF.

V and J are TRBV12-3 or TRBV12-4 and TRBJ2-4; 7 bases are shared with TRBD2. Losses at the gene ends were 5 bases for V and 7 bases for J; bases not matched to a gene: 5. The CDR3 sequence is 13 residues long. The CDR3 region has the DNA TGTGCCAGCAGTGGACTAGGTTCGAACATTCAGTACTTC. Encoded protein: CASSGLGSNIQYF.

V is TRBV5-1 and J is TRBJ2-3; 16 bases fit TRBD2. V lost 4 bases to trimming and J lost 0 bases; unmatched junction nucleotides: 8. Germline CDR1 reads SGHRS; CDR2 reads YFSETQ. CDR3 length: 19 amino acids. CDR3 nucleotides: TGCGCCAGCAGCAGGCGAGGGACTAGCGGGGGGGCTAGCACAGATACGCAGTATTTT. It yields the protein CASSRRGTSGGASTDTQYF.

This chain connects TRBV6-2 or TRBV6-3 to TRBJ1-5; D uncertain. Per germline, CDR1 MNHEY and CDR2 SVGEGT. Trimming left V 2 bases short and J 7 bases short, with 15 bases between. This CDR3 contains 15 residues. CDR3 residues: CASSYEWAAAQPQHF. CDR3 DNA sequence: TGTGCCAGCAGTTACGAGTGGGCCGCCGCCCAGCCCCAGCATTTT.

The chain joins TRBV7-9 to TRBJ2-2, with 8 bases identical to TRBD2. Trimming removed 1 base from V and 1 base from J; junction bases left unmatched: 2. CDR1 is SEHNR, CDR2 FQNEAQ, per germline (reference sequence). CDR3 size: 16 residues. This CDR3 reads CASSLVAGLNTGELFF. In nucleotides, the CDR3 is TGTGCCAGCAGCTTAGTAGCGGGGCTGAACACCGGGGAGCTGTTTTTT.

A few counts support this clone. The rearrangement uses TRBV3-1 (or the pseudogene TRBV3-2) and TRBJ1-1; D is unclear. Trimming pared 0 bases from V and 6 bases from J, leaving 8 bases between. Per the germline V gene, CDR1 is LGHDT and CDR2 is YNNKEL (reference sequence). CDR3 length equals 13 residues. CDR3 in DNA: TGTGCCAGCAGCCAAGATCTCTTTCCTGAAGCTTTCTTT. Translating gives CASSQDLFPEAFF.